This T cell receptor beta chain was captured in a study of PD-L1 blockade in urothelial cancer. Overall study context: Blood yielded a median of roughly 140,000 T cells per sample.

This CDR3 spans 14 amino acids. The germline gives CDR1 LNHDA, CDR2 SQIVND (reference sequence). J lost 0 bases, V lost 7 bases, and 5 bases had no gene match. Spike-ins of synthetic TCR analog templates went into each PCR. Repertoires were generated with immunoSEQ multiplex PCR, while TCRdb's copy carries only in-frame clones and drops some. The sample lists about 110,000 clones; approximately 86% were seen once. This material consisted of PBMCs, taken around atezolizumab (anti-PD-L1) treatment. The TCR was taken from a man aged 50 or older with urothelial cancer. The chain combines TRBV19 with TRBJ1-1; TRBD1 matches at 7 bases. CDR3 in amino acids: CASTWTGMNTEAFF. The DNA for the CDR3 is TGTGCCAGTACCTGGACAGGCATGAACACTGAAGCTTTCTTT.